Listed here is a single T cell receptor (beta chain). The sample originates from a study of cytomegalovirus exposure and HLA in healthy donors. A multiplex PCR was run with 60 Vbeta primers and 13 Jbeta primers. Profiling relied on immunoSEQ multiplex PCR, and the TCRdb table lists in-frame clones only, not all of them. The data hold roughly 100,000 clones, with around 75% observed a single time. The CDR3 covers 16 residues. Deletions cut 5 bases from V and 0 bases from J, with 14 bases between. CDR1 and CDR2 (germline): SGHAT, FQNNGV. The receptor was isolated from a middle-aged man in good health and CMV-seronegative. Sequenced: PBMCs. J is TRBJ1-3 and V is TRBV11-2; D ambiguous. CDR3 coding DNA: TGTGCCAGCAGCCCCTCCTCGGGTTACTCTGGAAACACCATATATTTT. It translates to CASSPSSGYSGNTIYF. Full variable domain (remainder filled in from reference TRBV11-2 and TRBJ1-3): EAGVAQSPRYKIIEKRQSVAFWCNPISGHATLYWYQQILGQGPKLLIQFQNNGVVDDSQLPKDRFSAERLKGVDSTLKIQPAKLEDSAVYLCASSPSSGYSGNTIYFGEGSWLTVV.